This T cell receptor beta chain comes out of a study of T cell repertoires in cytomegalovirus infection. Study overall: Recently described HLA-C-restricted plus well-studied HLA-B-restricted CMV epitopes were used. Both a matching HLA type and CMV infection were indicated by public TCR beta signatures. Study-level points and caveats: There were HLA-C-restricted CMV-specific TCR beta clonotypes dominating the ex vivo response. Using cumulative public TCR beta family frequency, the authors identified those who carried CMV together with the relevant HLA.

This clonotype has just a few counts. Its antigen is not identified. Germline loops: CDR1 MNHEY, CDR2 SMNVEV (reference sequence). V was pared by 7 bases and J by 5 bases, with 18 bases between. The CDR3 covers 16 residues. TCRdb re-called the reads with MiXCR, one entry per CDR3 protein. The table has some 480,000 distinct CDR3 sequences, roughly a third seen once. This TCR was sampled from a human donor in good health (CMV status not recorded). Some clones in this sample may be carry-over from other donors' samples. The material was cultured PBMCs, obtained from culture after CMV antigen stimulation. The rearrangement joins TRBV27 to TRBJ1-6; possibly TRBD1 for D (6 bases). CDR3 bases: TGTGCCAGCAAGGCAGGGGTTGGGGCGGATAATTCACCCCTCCACTTT. This encodes CASKAGVGADNSPLHF.